The sequence of this TCR beta chain was determined in a study of blood T cell repertoires in COVID-19. As for the study in general: Whether acute or convalescent, the COVID-19 samples came from the United States, Italy and Spain. PBMCs, B-cell-depleted T cells, or T cells provided the cDNA or gDNA that made up the material.

This clone appeared a single time. Germline CDR1 and CDR2: SNHLY and FYNNEI. There are 13 residues in the CDR3. The trim removed 6 bases at V and 3 bases at J, leaving 4 bases unmatched. As processed by the authors: By means of reference gene primer amplification, nucleated cell counts were estimated. Assay: immunoSEQ multiplex PCR; the TCRdb copy retains only in-frame clones and omits some. That table is the source of V, J and clone size, and D and trimming were worked out from the DNA. The table has 240,000 or so clones, roughly four fifths seen once; the top ten hold roughly 10%. This chain joins TRBV2 and TRBJ1-1; 7 bases match TRBD1. The sequence was collected from a woman older than 75 with acute or convalescent COVID-19. The sequenced material came from peripheral blood. The CDR3 DNA is TGTGCCAGCAGGGGGGACAGCCACACTGAAGCTTTCTTT. Translated, it gives CASRGDSHTEAFF.